This T cell receptor beta chain was found in a study of OX40 agonist ivuxolimab in advanced cancers. A word on this clone: The target antigen is unknown.

Blood got drawn at baseline, again on cycle 4 day 1, and then on cycle 7 day 1. Some clones are missing from TCRdb's copy, which holds only in-frame ones; the method was immunoSEQ multiplex PCR. The table has roughly 100,000 clones, roughly 80% seen once. Study-level findings and limits: Averaged across samples, CD8+ T cells carried more expanded clones than CD4+ did.

This CDR3 comprises 14 residues. Germline V gene data show CDR1 as SGHDN and CDR2 as FVKESK. Trimming took off 1 base at V and 4 bases at J, with 10 bases between the two ends. The gene calls are TRBV14 and TRBJ1-2; possible D gene TRBD1, 5 bases. The clonotype originates from an adult with an advanced solid tumor such as melanoma, head and neck, liver or kidney cancer. The specimen comprised CD4+ or CD8+ T cells sorted from blood, sampled in a trial of the OX40 agonist ivuxolimab. The chain's CDR3 is CASSQGFGGYGYTF. The CDR3 DNA reads as TGTGCCAGCAGCCAAGGATTTGGGGGCTATGGCTACACCTTC.